The 27 T cell receptor beta chains in this list originate from one sample, sequenced in a study of cytomegalovirus exposure and HLA in healthy donors. With 60 Vbeta and 13 Jbeta primers, the PCR was carried out. TCRdb's table, derived via immunoSEQ multiplex PCR, lists solely in-frame clones and lacks some. The table includes 200,000 to 250,000 clones, approximately 79% detected once. The sequencing input was PBMCs. These receptors were taken from a man between 18 and 29 years old in good health and CMV-seronegative.

The genes are TRBV28 and TRBJ1-2, with TRBD1 matching 7 bases. Unmatched junction bases numbered 12, after V lost 3 bases and J lost 5 bases. The germline V gene has CDR1 MDHEN and CDR2 SYDVKM. CDR3 length equals 16 residues. The CDR3 DNA is TGTGCCAGCAGTTTCCCCCGGGACAGCCTACGGTATGGCTACACCTTC. Translated, it gives CASSFPRDSLRYGYTF.

On this clone: This specimen includes other DNA sequences encoding the same CDR3. The chain joins TRBV6-5 to TRBJ2-2; D is ambiguous. V was cut by 0 bases and J by 6 bases, with 8 bases left in between. This CDR3 is 14 amino acids long. CDR1 and CDR2 (germline): MNHEY, SVGAGI. The CDR3 loop is CASSYSSLAGELFF. In DNA form, the CDR3 reads TGTGCCAGCAGTTACTCGAGCTTGGCCGGGGAGCTGTTTTTT.

The rearrangement joins TRBV4-3 to TRBJ2-2, with 7 bases fitting TRBD1. Trimming at V came to 1 base and at J to 1 base, leaving 6 bases not matched to a gene. Germline loops: CDR1 LGHNA, CDR2 YSLEER. CDR3 length: 17 residues. In DNA, the CDR3 is TGCGCCAGCAGCCAAGGAGCGGACAGGTTGAACACCGGGGAGCTGTTTTTT. Amino acids: CASSQGADRLNTGELFF.

The chain has TRBV10-3 and TRBJ2-4; 7 bases align to TRBD2. The junction had 14 bases not matched to a gene; V was cut back by 3 bases and J by 0 bases. The germline V gene encodes CDR1 ENHRY and CDR2 SYGVKD. This CDR3 is built from 19 residues. CDR3 bases: TGTGCCATCAGTGACGGGACTACACCACGGTCAATAGCCAAAAACATTCAGTACTTC. Amino acid sequence: CAISDGTTPRSIAKNIQYF.

The chain recombines TRBV10-3 with TRBJ2-7; weak D call: TRBD1 (6 bases). Germline loops: CDR1 ENHRY, CDR2 SYGVKD. The CDR3 is 15 residues long. V gave up 4 bases and J gave up 1 base, with 14 bases separating them. In nucleotides, the CDR3 is TGTGCCATCAGTGGGGACGGACAGATTTCCTACGAGCAGTACTTC. Protein product: CAISGDGQISYEQYF.

This chain joins TRBV9 and TRBJ2-7, with D perhaps matching TRBD2 (7 bases). The CDR3 loop spans 15 amino acids. Per germline, CDR1 SGDLS and CDR2 YYNGEE. V gave up 0 bases and J gave up 4 bases, with 14 bases separating them. Written as DNA, the CDR3 is TGTGCCAGCAGCGTAGGTGGGGGGGGCTTTTACGAGCAGTACTTC. Translating gives CASSVGGGGFYEQYF.

J is TRBJ1-2 and V is TRBV7-3; 7 bases map to TRBD1. J lost 4 bases, V lost 0 bases, and 8 bases had no gene match. CDR1 is SGHTA, CDR2 FQGTGA, per germline. The CDR3 consists of 16 residues. The CDR3 is CASSLTGLGGGYGYTF. For the CDR3, the DNA is TGTGCCAGCAGCTTAACGGGTCTAGGGGGCGGCTATGGCTACACCTTC.

This chain uses TRBV28 with TRBJ2-7; 10 nucleotides agree with TRBD1. Germline V gene lookup returns CDR1 MDHEN and CDR2 SYDVKM. With V trimmed by 6 bases and J by 3 bases, 5 bases remained unmatched. The length of the CDR3 is 14 residues. The CDR3 sequence: CASRTGGLLYEQYF. The CDR3 nucleotides are TGTGCCAGCAGGACAGGGGGCCTCCTCTACGAGCAGTACTTC.

V and J are TRBV4-3 and TRBJ2-2; TRBD1 aligns across 9 bases. CDR3 length: 16 amino acids. CDR1 is LGHNA, CDR2 YSLEER, per germline. Germline trimming cut 0 bases from V and 4 bases from J; bases unmatched to any gene: 3. The CDR3 loop is CASSQEGTGTTGELFF. The CDR3, as DNA: TGCGCCAGCAGCCAAGAAGGGACAGGGACCACCGGGGAGCTGTTTTTT.

The chain combines TRBV7-8 with TRBJ2-6; D possibly corresponds to TRBD1 (6 bases). CDR3 size: 16 residues. V dropped 3 bases and J dropped 3 bases, with 12 bases sitting between them. From germline, CDR1 is SGHVS and CDR2 FQNEAQ. The CDR3 DNA sequence: TGTGCCAGCAGCTTTGACAGGTCGGGTGGGGCCAACGTCCTGACTTTC. The encoded protein is CASSFDRSGGANVLTF.

In nucleotides, the CDR3 is TGTGCCAGCAGTTATAGACAGGGGTCAAAACCGAAAGGTGAAAAACTGTTTTTT. Protein sequence: CASSYRQGSKPKGEKLFF. V gene TRBV6-9 combines with J gene TRBJ1-4; 8 nucleotides match TRBD1. In germline, CDR1 is MNHGY, CDR2 SVAAGI. J lost 7 bases, V lost 2 bases, and 15 bases had no gene match. This CDR3 region has 18 residues.

This rearrangement joins TRBV19 to TRBJ2-5; TRBD2 aligns across 14 bases. The CDR3 extends over 17 amino acids. With V trimmed by 5 bases and J by 1 base, 6 bases remained unmatched. Germline V gene data show CDR1 as LNHDA and CDR2 as SQIVND (reference sequence). DNA for the CDR3: TGTGCCAGTAGTGTTCCGGGACTAGCGGGAGTCCAAGAGACCCAGTACTTC. Encoded protein: CASSVPGLAGVQETQYF.

This chain joins TRBV27 and TRBJ2-7; 7 positions match TRBD1. There are 14 residues in the CDR3. The V gene end was trimmed by 4 bases and the J gene end by 6 bases; junction bases not matched to a gene: 9. Per germline, CDR1 MNHEY and CDR2 SMNVEV (reference sequence). CDR3 protein: CASSWGTGVGEQYF. In DNA, the CDR3 is TGTGCCAGCAGTTGGGGCACAGGGGTGGGCGAGCAGTACTTC.

This rearrangement joins TRBV19 to TRBJ1-5, with a possible D match to TRBD1 (5 bases). This CDR3 has 16 amino acids. V was trimmed by 7 bases and J by 6 bases, leaving 22 bases between them. CDR1 is LNHDA and CDR2 is SQIVND in the germline V gene (reference sequence). The CDR3 nucleotides read TGTGCCAGTACCCTATGGGGGGTTGGGGACGGTCAGCCCCAGCATTTT. Its translation: CASTLWGVGDGQPQHF.

The chain joins TRBV11-2 to TRBJ1-1, with a tentative D call TRBD1 (5 bases). V lost 5 bases to trimming and J lost 0 bases, with 16 bases between them. Germline CDR1 reads SGHAT; CDR2 reads FQNNGV. The CDR3 sequence is 16 residues long. For the CDR3, the DNA is TGTGCCAGCAGCACAACCGCAGGGTTCGTGAACACTGAAGCTTTCTTT. This gives the protein CASSTTAGFVNTEAFF.

This clone turned up a few times. This CDR3 is CASSLGRGGGATGANVLTF. Here the CDR3 DNA reads TGTGCCAGCAGCTTAGGACGAGGAGGGGGCGCGACCGGGGCCAACGTCCTGACTTTC. This rearrangement joins TRBV7-2 to TRBJ2-6; D may be TRBD1 (7 bases). The CDR3 sequence is 19 residues long. Germline CDR1 is SGHTA and CDR2 is FQGNSA. V was clipped by 1 base and J by 4 bases, with 20 bases between them.

CDR3 sequence reads: CAWSPSRGELFF. The CDR3 nucleotides are TGTGCCTGGAGTCCCTCGCGCGGGGAGCTGTTTTTT. V and J are TRBV30 and TRBJ2-2; D gene unclear. With 2 bases removed from V and 7 bases from J, the gap between germline ends came to 8 bases. Germline CDR1 reads GTSNPN; CDR2 reads SVGIG (reference sequence). The length of the CDR3 is 12 residues. Full variable domain (missing parts from reference TRBV30 and TRBJ2-2): SQTIHQWPATLVQPVGSPLSLECTVEGTSNPNLYWYRQAAGRGLQLLFYSVGIGQISSEVPQNLSASRPQDRQFILSSKKLLLSDSGFYLCAWSPSRGELFFGEGSRLTVL.

This chain connects TRBV27 to TRBJ1-2; D is possibly TRBD1 (6 bases). V was trimmed by 2 bases and J by 6 bases, leaving 13 bases between them. Germline values: CDR1 MNHEY, CDR2 SMNVEV (reference sequence). The CDR3 has 14 amino acids. This chain's CDR3 is CASSLNAGVDGYTF. DNA of the CDR3: TGTGCCAGCAGTTTAAACGCAGGGGTGGATGGCTACACCTTC.

The chain employs TRBV4-2 and TRBJ1-2, with a tentative D call TRBD1 (5 bases). Germline assignment: CDR1 LGHNA and CDR2 YNFKEQ. The CDR3 sequence is 16 residues long. Trimming shortened V by 1 base and J by 5 bases, and 17 bases separated the two germline ends. The DNA of the CDR3 is TGTGCCAGCAGCCAAGGAAGGGGCCAGGACGAATATGGCTACACCTTC. This sequence encodes CASSQGRGQDEYGYTF.

V and J are TRBV18 and TRBJ1-2; the D gene is possibly TRBD1 (6 bases). Germline V CDR1 and CDR2: KGHSH, LQKENI. This CDR3 is 15 amino acids long. V was pared by 0 bases and J by 2 bases, with 10 bases between. For the CDR3, the DNA is TGTGCCAGCTCACCACCTTTCGGACAGAACTATGGCTACACCTTC. This gives the protein CASSPPFGQNYGYTF.

In the case of this clone: Additional DNA sequences in this sample encode the identical CDR3. In DNA form, the CDR3 reads TGTGCCAGCAGCTTAGGTCGCCTAGCGCCAGATACGCAGTATTTT. Translating it yields CASSLGRLAPDTQYF. The J gene is TRBJ2-3, the V gene TRBV7-8; D is perhaps TRBD2 (6 bases). Germline V gene data show CDR1 as SGHVS and CDR2 as FQNEAQ. The CDR3 spans 15 residues. With 1 base removed from V and 4 bases from J, the gap between germline ends came to 12 bases.

The V call is TRBV7-2, the J call TRBJ2-5, with 9 bases fitting TRBD1. The length of the CDR3 is 14 residues. V trimming: 4 bases; J trimming: 3 bases; junction bases outside the gene matches: 3. Germline V gene data show CDR1 as SGHTA and CDR2 as FQGNSA. CDR3 residues: CASSSRTGEETQYF. In DNA, the CDR3 is TGTGCCAGCAGCTCGCGGACAGGGGAAGAGACCCAGTACTTC.

The chain carries TRBV6-4 and TRBJ2-2, with D tentatively TRBD1 (7 bases). Trimming took off 6 bases at V and 4 bases at J, with 12 bases between the two ends. The CDR3 is 14 amino acids. Per the germline V gene, CDR1 is MRHNA and CDR2 is SNTAGT. The CDR3, as DNA: TGTGCCAGCAGAATCCAGGGGGGCACCGGGGAGCTGTTTTTT. The encoded protein is CASRIQGGTGELFF.

This clone appeared once. V and J are TRBV7-2 and TRBJ2-3; TRBD2 is a possible D gene (5 bases). The CDR3 has 17 residues. With 0 bases removed from V and 6 bases from J, the gap between germline ends came to 19 bases. The germline V gene has CDR1 SGHTA and CDR2 FQGNSA. CDR3: CASSLARINEWEDTQYF. The CDR3 DNA sequence: TGTGCCAGCAGCTTAGCTAGGATTAACGAGTGGGAGGATACGCAGTATTTT.

V is TRBV5-4 and J is TRBJ2-7, with D tentatively TRBD1 (5 bases). Germline lookup yields CDR1 SGHNT and CDR2 YYREEE (reference sequence). CDR3 length: 11 amino acids. V was clipped by 4 bases and J by 7 bases, with 9 bases between them. CDR3 in amino acids: CASSKQEEQYF. CDR3 DNA: TGTGCCAGCAGCAAACAGGAGGAGCAGTACTTC.

This sequence joins TRBV20-1 and TRBJ2-1; no firm D call. V was cut by 5 bases and J by 6 bases, with 8 bases left in between. The CDR3 runs to 11 residues. Per germline, CDR1 DFQATT and CDR2 SNEGSKA (reference sequence). DNA for the CDR3: TGCAGTGCTGCCACCGGCAATGAGCAGTTCTTC. Translation: CSAATGNEQFF.

The chain employs TRBV19 and TRBJ2-1, with TRBD1 matching over 10 bases. V shed 6 bases and J 7 bases; nucleotides not matched to a gene: 12. The CDR3 length is 16 residues. In germline, CDR1 is LNHDA, CDR2 SQIVND (reference sequence). The CDR3 sequence is CASRTGGRSQGNEQFF. As DNA, the CDR3 is TGTGCCAGTAGGACAGGGGGCAGATCTCAAGGTAATGAGCAGTTCTTC.